This entry describes one T cell receptor (beta chain). The authors reverse transcribed about 0.5 to 1 ug RNA with random hexamers. The TCR beta CDR3 was amplified by immunoSEQ multiplex PCR across 54 Vbeta, 13 Jbeta. TCRdb fed the immunoSEQ multiplex PCR reads into MiXCR, producing one record per CDR3 protein. The sample includes about 120,000 distinct CDR3 sequences, around 95% of them seen just once. This sample is part of a study of CD8 T cells in Susac syndrome. TEMRA cells were FACS-enriched, unlike CD8+ and CD4+ T cells, which were negatively isolated. The germline CDR1 and CDR2 sequences are KGHDR and SFDVKD. Trimming took 9 bases from V and 3 from J, leaving 11 bases between them. There are 13 residues in the CDR3.

The clonotype was recovered from a human donor in good health. Sequencing used CD4+ T cells from PBMCs. This chain links TRBV24-1 with TRBJ2-1; D not certain. CDR3 residues: CATRRKGYNEQFF. The CDR3, as DNA: TGTGCCACCCGGCGGAAGGGCTACAATGAGCAGTTCTTC.